These 26 T cell receptor beta chains were all obtained from the same sample, sequenced in a study of blood T cells in healthy people across ages. Combining a sample-barcoded 5' primer with a J-beta primer mix, a second PCR ran for about 6 to 12 cycles. TCRdb reprocessed the 5' RACE reads via MiXCR and lists one record per CDR3 protein. The sample includes 800,000 or so distinct CDR3 sequences, around half seen only once; the top ten take 15% to 20%. The sequenced sample consisted of blood. The source of these receptors is an elderly man in good health.

The rearrangement uses TRBV7-9 and TRBJ1-1; the D is unclear. The germline CDR1 and CDR2 sequences are SEHNR and FQNEAQ (reference sequence). CDR3 size: 14 residues. Between the trimmed V and J ends, which lost 3 bases and 0 bases, there was a span of 8 bases. The CDR3 loop reads CASSLPVLNTEAFF. In nucleotides, the CDR3 is TGTGCCAGCAGCTTGCCAGTACTGAACACTGAAGCTTTCTTT.

This clonotype has at least ten counts. The chain has TRBV15 and TRBJ1-5; a possible D gene is TRBD1 (5 bases). The CDR3 has 15 amino acids. Trimming removed 5 bases at V and 0 bases at J, with 11 bases between. CDR1 and CDR2 (germline): LNHNV, YYDKDF (reference sequence). For the CDR3, the DNA is TGTGCCACCAGCGAAGGGGATTATAGCAATCAGCCCCAGCATTTT. Its protein product is CATSEGDYSNQPQHF.

This clonotype was observed a few times. The chain is built from TRBV29-1 and TRBJ1-2; TRBD1 agrees at 7 bases. The CDR3 runs 14 residues. From germline, CDR1 is SQVTM and CDR2 ANQGSEA. J lost 4 bases, V lost 7 bases, and 12 bases had no gene match. CDR3: CSAGLQGRAYGYTF. In DNA, the CDR3 is TGCAGCGCCGGATTACAGGGGAGAGCCTATGGCTACACCTTC. Variable domain in full (rest from reference TRBV29-1 and TRBJ1-2): SAVISQKPSRDICQRGTSLTIQCQVDSQVTMMFWYRQQPGQSLTLIATANQGSEATYESGFVIDKFPISRPNLTFSTLTVSNMSPEDSSIYLCSAGLQGRAYGYTFGSGTRLTVV.

The chain recombines TRBV24-1 with TRBJ2-1, with D unresolved. There are 12 residues in the CDR3. The V end lost 1 base, the J end lost 7 bases, and 4 bases lay between the germline ends. Germline V gene lookup returns CDR1 KGHDR and CDR2 SFDVKD. CDR3 coding DNA: TGTGCCACCAGTGATTTTAGGAATGAGCAGTTCTTC. Its translation: CATSDFRNEQFF.

Points on this clonotype: A single base separates this from a much larger clone, so it may be a read error. The rearrangement uses TRBV5-1 and TRBJ1-1; weak D call: TRBD1 (5 bases). V lost 0 bases to trimming and J lost 4 bases, with 10 bases between them. The CDR3 contains 14 residues. Germline V gene data show CDR1 as SGHRS and CDR2 as YFSETQ. CDR3 DNA: TGCGCCAGCAGCTTGGATGTGGGGACCACTGAAGCTTTCTTT. Its protein is CASSLDVGTTEAFF.

The chain recombines TRBV28 with TRBJ2-7; 10 bases map to TRBD2. The J call may be mistaken, given a closer DNA end match to TRBJ2-5. The V gene's germline CDR1 is MDHEN and CDR2 SYDVKM. CDR3 length: 16 amino acids. For the CDR3, the DNA is TGTGCCAGCAGGCCCCCTAGCGGGGGATCCCCAGAGACCCAGTACTTC. Residues: CASRPPSGGSPETQYF.

The J gene is TRBJ1-4, the V gene TRBV28; 10 nucleotides align to TRBD1. The CDR3 is made up of 17 amino acids. CDR1 MDHEN and CDR2 SYDVKM come from the germline V gene. V lost 7 bases and J lost 3; bases outside the gene matches: 11. CDR3 nucleotide sequence: TGTGCCAGCATCGATAGGGGGACAGGGGTAGCTAATGAAAAACTGTTTTTT. It specifies CASIDRGTGVANEKLFF.

This clonotype was found a few times. The rearrangement uses TRBV6-2 or TRBV6-3 and TRBJ2-7; possible D gene TRBD2, 6 bases. The V gene lost 0 bases and the J gene lost 0 bases, with 9 bases spanning the gap. Per germline, CDR1 MNHEY and CDR2 SVGEGT. This CDR3 region has 15 residues. The CDR3 DNA reads TGTGCCAGCAGTTACTCCCCGGGGGTCTCCTACGAGCAGTACTTC. Translation: CASSYSPGVSYEQYF.

This clonotype was counted only a few times. This chain joins TRBV2 and TRBJ1-6, with a possible D match to TRBD1 (6 bases). The V gene's germline CDR1 is SNHLY and CDR2 FYNNEI. The CDR3 extends over 21 amino acids. Trimming removed 6 bases from V and 1 base from J, with 28 bases in between. The CDR3 region is CASSWELDSFFRRSYNSPLHF. DNA for the CDR3: TGTGCCAGCAGCTGGGAACTGGACAGCTTCTTTAGACGGTCCTATAATTCACCCCTCCACTTT.

This CDR3 reads CASSLDEYGQNYGYTF. The CDR3 bases are TGCGCCAGCAGCTTGGACGAATACGGACAGAACTATGGCTACACCTTC. The rearrangement uses TRBV5-1 and TRBJ1-2; maybe TRBD1 (6 bases). With 0 bases removed from V and 2 bases from J, the gap between germline ends came to 14 bases. Germline lookup yields CDR1 SGHRS and CDR2 YFSETQ. The CDR3 covers 16 residues.

The chain employs TRBV24-1 and TRBJ2-2; 9 bases map to TRBD1. In germline, CDR1 is KGHDR, CDR2 SFDVKD. V lost 0 bases, J lost 3 bases, and 10 bases stayed unmatched. This CDR3 is built from 19 residues. The CDR3 coding sequence is TGTGCCACCAGTGATTTGCCTCGATGGGGACAGGGCGACACCGGGGAGCTGTTTTTT. It translates to CATSDLPRWGQGDTGELFF.

The rearrangement uses TRBV5-1 and TRBJ1-1; 9 bases line up with TRBD1. Trimming at V came to 3 bases and at J to 0 bases, leaving 6 bases not matched to a gene. The CDR3 sequence is 16 residues long. Germline CDR1 is SGHRS and CDR2 is YFSETQ. As DNA, the CDR3 is TGCGCCAGCAGCTCAACAGGGGGCGAACTGAACACTGAAGCTTTCTTT. Its translation is CASSSTGGELNTEAFF.

The chain employs TRBV29-1 and TRBJ1-1, with 8 nucleotides matching TRBD1. V trimming: 0 bases; J trimming: 1 base; junction bases outside the gene matches: 4. Germline V lookup: CDR1 SQVTM, CDR2 ANQGSEA. The CDR3 covers 15 residues. CDR3 DNA: TGCAGCGTTGAAGATTGGCAGGGGGCGAACACTGAAGCTTTCTTT. It is translated as CSVEDWQGANTEAFF.

This clonotype was recorded a few times. The chain couples TRBV10-2 to TRBJ2-7; 8 bases are shared with TRBD1. There are 16 residues in the CDR3. Per the germline V gene, CDR1 is WSHSY and CDR2 is SAAADI. V gave up 8 bases and J gave up 2 bases; unmatched junction bases: 14. The CDR3 is CASGRPGTGGPYEQYF. The CDR3 nucleotides read TGCGCCAGCGGAAGACCCGGGACAGGAGGCCCCTACGAGCAGTACTTC.

This clonotype was observed a single time. One end of the junction varies from germline; a read error may be responsible. The V call is TRBV3-1, the J call TRBJ2-1, with D possibly matching TRBD2 (6 bases). With the DNA end fitting TRBJ2-7 better, the J assignment may be wrong. Germline CDR1 reads LGHDT; CDR2 reads YNNKEL (reference sequence). The CDR3 is 16 residues long. The chain's CDR3 is CVSSQDAGFSYNEQYF. In nucleotides, the CDR3 is TGTGTCAGCAGCCAAGATGCGGGGTTTTCCTACAATGAGCAGTACTTC.

This sequence joins TRBV5-1 and TRBJ1-2, with 10 bases fitting TRBD1. The V segment lost 4 bases and the J segment 7 bases; nucleotides outside the gene matches: 10. Germline CDR1 is SGHRS and CDR2 is YFSETQ. The CDR3 consists of 15 residues. For the CDR3, the DNA is TGCGCCAGCAGCCCCAACGGACAGGGGGTTTCTGGCTACACCTTC. Translation gives CASSPNGQGVSGYTF.

This clonotype was seen ten or more times. V usage is TRBV28 and J usage is TRBJ2-7, with 10 bases lining up with TRBD1. Germline CDR1 and CDR2: MDHEN and SYDVKM. CDR3 size: 15 residues. V gave up 7 bases and J gave up 4 bases; unmatched junction bases: 10. The CDR3, as DNA: TGTGCCAGCACAGACGCGACAGGGGGCTGGTACGAGCAGTACTTC. Translation: CASTDATGGWYEQYF.

The J gene is TRBJ1-5, the V gene TRBV6-1; TRBD1 aligns across 7 bases. The CDR3 sequence is 14 residues long. The trim removed 2 bases at V and 10 bases at J, leaving 8 bases unmatched. CDR1 is MNHNS, CDR2 SASEGT, per germline. For the CDR3, the DNA is TGTGCCAGCAGTGAAAGTGGGGACAGACGTCCCCAGCATTTT. This gives the protein CASSESGDRRPQHF.

This CDR3 reads CSTDTQETQYF. The DNA of the CDR3 is TGCAGCACGGACACTCAAGAGACCCAGTACTTC. The chain uses TRBV29-1 and TRBJ2-5; a possible D gene is TRBD1 (5 bases). Germline CDR1 and CDR2: SQVTM and ANQGSEA. The CDR3 covers 11 residues. The V and J ends lost 8 bases and 2 bases respectively, with 9 bases between them.

In this sample, this clonotype turned up once. The chain is built from TRBV20-1 and TRBJ1-6, with unresolved D. Germline lookup yields CDR1 DFQATT and CDR2 SNEGSKA (reference sequence). This CDR3 comprises 15 residues. V gave up 1 base and J gave up 6 bases, with 13 bases separating them. DNA for the CDR3: TGCAGTGCTAGAGGGACTTATACGATTAATTCACCCCTCCACTTT. This sequence encodes CSARGTYTINSPLHF.

The chain couples TRBV5-1 to TRBJ2-2; D perhaps matches TRBD2 (6 bases). CDR1 and CDR2 from the germline V gene are SGHRS and YFSETQ. Trimming took off 0 bases at V and 2 bases at J, with 11 bases between the two ends. CDR3 size: 16 residues. CDR3 DNA: TGCGCCAGCAGCTTGGTGGGAGGCTCAAACACCGGGGAGCTGTTTTTT. Its protein product is CASSLVGGSNTGELFF.

This clonotype was counted a few times. The chain carries TRBV12-3 or TRBV12-4 and TRBJ2-1; the D is unclear. V lost 6 bases to trimming and J lost 6 bases, with 9 bases between them. This CDR3 contains 12 residues. The CDR3 protein is CASSKDGNEQFF. The DNA of the CDR3 is TGTGCCAGCAGCAAGGACGGCAATGAGCAGTTCTTC.

The chain is built from TRBV11-1 and TRBJ2-1; 10 bases fit TRBD2. The germline CDR1 and CDR2 sequences are SGHAT and FQDESV (reference sequence). The CDR3 runs 16 residues. V shed 6 bases, J shed 6 bases, and the junction held 11 bases outside the gene matches. CDR3 nucleotides: TGTGCCAGCAGTTCAGACCTCGGGACTAGCGCCAATGAGCAGTTCTTC. Amino acids: CASSSDLGTSANEQFF.

The chain joins TRBV5-1 to TRBJ2-1; the match to TRBD2 covers 13 bases. This CDR3 is 16 amino acids long. V shed 1 base and J 9 bases; nucleotides not matched to a gene: 7. Germline V gene sequence: CDR1 SGHRS, CDR2 YFSETQ. DNA for the CDR3: TGCGCCAGCAGCTTGTTGAGGACTAGCGGGAGTAGTGAGCAGTTCTTC. Protein: CASSLLRTSGSSEQFF.

V and J are TRBV20-1 and TRBJ1-2; D perhaps matches TRBD1 (5 bases). The CDR3 is 12 amino acids. In germline, CDR1 is DFQATT, CDR2 SNEGSKA (reference sequence). The CDR3, as DNA: TGCAGGGGGGGGGATCAAGGATATGGCTACACCTTC. Its translation is CRGGDQGYGYTF.

V usage is TRBV3-1 and J usage is TRBJ2-7; 9 nucleotides match TRBD2. CDR3 length: 16 residues. Germline V gene data show CDR1 as LGHDT and CDR2 as YNNKEL (reference sequence). V lost 2 bases and J lost 3; bases outside the gene matches: 8. CDR3 bases: TGTGCCAGCAGCCAATCCTGGGGTAGCGGGAGCTACGAGCAGTACTTC. It is translated as CASSQSWGSGSYEQYF.